This T cell receptor (beta chain) was documented in a study of CD8 T cells in Susac syndrome. Study overall: At the time their blood was drawn, patients with Susac syndrome were either therapy-naive, on corticosteroids (with some of them also receiving intravenous immunoglobulin), or on intravenous immunoglobulin alone.

The RNA input was roughly 0.45 to 1 ug, and it was reverse transcribed with random hexamers. Across 54 Vbeta and 13 Jbeta, immunoSEQ multiplex PCR amplified TCR beta CDR3. TCRdb itself ran the immunoSEQ multiplex PCR reads through MiXCR, one entry per CDR3 protein. The sample comprises under 200,000 distinct CDR3 sequences, approximately 94% of which are singletons, and 0.12% rests with the top ten. This clonotype came up once. The antigen is undetermined. TCR beta sequencing covered blood CD8+ and CD4+ T cells. General study points: In Susac syndrome, the CD4+ T cell repertoires did not show clonal expansion.

What was sequenced was CD4+ T cells from PBMCs. This clonotype originated in a human donor with Susac syndrome.

The CDR3 coding sequence is TGTGCCAGCAGCCCGACAGGGGGCGGTGTCACAGATACGCAGTATTTT. Amino acid sequence: CASSPTGGGVTDTQYF. The rearrangement uses TRBV7-2 and TRBJ2-3, with 10 bases that match TRBD1. With V trimmed by 5 bases and J by 2 bases, 7 bases remained unmatched. Per germline, CDR1 SGHTA and CDR2 FQGNSA. CDR3 size: 16 residues.